The 5 T cell receptor beta chains below were found in one sample sequenced in a study of blood T cell repertoires in COVID-19 (dated by TCRdb to the early 2020s). Library generation was performed with the immunoSEQ multiplex PCR assay. As stored in TCRdb, this immuneACCESS dataset retains in-frame rearrangements with V and J assigned. A fraction of the clones does not appear; measured against another copy, unresolved V genes explain less than half of the discrepancy, and the remainder lacks a known reason. This sample gives 80,000 or so clones in total; roughly 85% of them show up just once. Roughly 9.3% of the sample goes to the ten largest clones. The sample consisted of peripheral blood. The origin of the receptors is a man aged 50 or older with COVID-19, enrolled during active disease.

This rearrangement joins TRBV9 to TRBJ2-2; TRBD1 is a possible D gene (8 bases). The CDR3 contains 15 residues. V was shortened by 4 bases and J by 5 bases, with 15 bases between the two germline ends. Per the germline V gene, CDR1 is SGDLS and CDR2 is YYNGEE. The CDR3 DNA reads TGTGCCAGCAGCACAACAGGGGGGGCAACCGGGGAGCTGTTTTTT. Amino acids: CASSTTGGATGELFF.

CDR3 amino acids: CASSLLGTATNEKLFF. Written as DNA, the CDR3 is TGTGCCAGCAGCTTACTAGGAACCGCAACTAATGAAAAACTGTTTTTT. The chain carries TRBV7-9 and TRBJ1-4; unclear D gene. The ends were cut back, 2 bases at V and 0 bases at J, with 10 bases in the middle. The CDR3 is 16 amino acids. Germline CDR1 and CDR2: SEHNR and FQNEAQ (reference sequence).

The sample holds a few counts of this clone. V gene TRBV27 combines with J gene TRBJ1-1; TRBD1 aligns across 8 bases. The ends lost 6 bases at V and 2 bases at J; junction bases unmatched: 8. The CDR3 is 15 residues long. Germline V gives CDR1 MNHEY, CDR2 SMNVEV (reference sequence). The CDR3 DNA is TGTGCCAGCAGCACAGGGGGAGGGACCAACACTGAAGCTTTCTTT. It translates to CASSTGGGTNTEAFF.

The chain has TRBV30 and TRBJ1-4; D not resolved. Trimming cost V 2 bases and J 7 bases, with 20 bases left between them. CDR1 is GTSNPN, CDR2 SVGIG, per germline (reference sequence). The CDR3 covers 16 residues. CDR3 amino acids: CAWSFPSPGSGEKLFF. The CDR3 DNA reads TGTGCCTGGAGTTTTCCTTCCCCGGGGAGTGGTGAAAAACTGTTTTTT.

The gene calls are TRBV6-2 or TRBV6-3 and TRBJ1-2; 7 positions match TRBD1. Germline V CDR1 and CDR2: MNHEY, SVGEGT. The CDR3 is 16 residues long. Losses at the gene ends were 2 bases for V and 6 bases for J; bases not matched to a gene: 12. The CDR3: CASSYLPEGAPHGYTF. DNA of the CDR3: TGTGCCAGCAGTTACCTCCCGGAGGGGGCGCCTCATGGCTACACCTTC.